What follows are 5 T cell receptor beta chains derived from one specimen sequenced in a study of circulating CD8 cells and anti-PD-1 response in melanoma (dated by TCRdb to 2019 to 2021). The sample was run on a NextSeq 500. The QIAseq Immune Repertoire RNA Library Kit, Human TCR Panel was used to prepare TCR libraries from around 15 ng of total RNA. The raw public data were reprocessed by TCRdb itself: fastp quality trimming at Q25, MiXCR clonotype calling, in-frame beta chains only. Each CDR3 protein gets just one entry, which takes the most common genes and DNA from the rows behind it. The sample profile shows 590 or so distinct CDR3 sequences; approximately 6.2% of them were found once. The ten largest account for roughly 27% of the sample. Using a BD FACSAria II cell sorter, four subsets defined by PD-1 and/or TIGIT were sorted out of live CD3+CD8+TCRalphabeta+ cells. Sequenced here: CD8+ T cells from PBMCs, sampled at baseline or after one month of anti-PD-1 therapy (not recorded which). These receptors all come from a human donor with melanoma.

For this clonotype: Being one base from a much bigger clone, this may be a read error. This chain uses TRBV20-1 with TRBJ2-7; a possible D gene is TRBD1 (6 bases). This CDR3 spans 14 amino acids. Germline V gives CDR1 DFQATT, CDR2 SNEGSKA (reference sequence). For the CDR3, the DNA is TGCAGTGCTAGAAACACAGGGCTGTCCTACGAGCAGTGCTTC. The encoded protein is CSARNTGLSYEQCF.

This clonotype is categorized as large. V is TRBV29-1 and J is TRBJ2-4; D tentatively reads TRBD1 or TRBD2 (5 bases each). The CDR3 spans 16 residues. Trimming stripped 4 bases from V and 7 bases from J, with 23 bases between. Germline V gene sequence: CDR1 SQVTM, CDR2 ANQGSEA. This chain's CDR3 is CSVVASRGAHRNIQYF. CDR3 nucleotide sequence: TGCAGCGTTGTTGCCTCACGAGGGGCCCACCGGAACATTCAGTACTTC.

The CDR3 region is CASSGSIGTASYEQYF. The CDR3 DNA follows: TGTGCCAGCAGCGGCTCGATTGGGACAGCTTCCTACGAGCAGTACTTC. The chain combines TRBV5-5 with TRBJ2-7; 7 nucleotides line up with TRBD1. Looked up from germline, CDR1 is SGHKS and CDR2 is YYEKEE (reference sequence). V shed 4 bases and J 1 base; nucleotides not matched to a gene: 11. CDR3 length: 16 residues.

In its sample, this clonotype is large. This sequence joins TRBV20-1 and TRBJ2-5; 9 bases agree with TRBD1. J lost 6 bases, V lost 5 bases, and 4 bases had no gene match. The CDR3 length is 12 residues. CDR1 is DFQATT, CDR2 SNEGSKA, per germline (reference sequence). DNA of the CDR3: TGCAGTGCTGGACAGGGGACGCAGACCCAGTACTTC. Amino acids: CSAGQGTQTQYF.

By sample fraction, this clonotype is large (0.1 to 1%). The chain joins TRBV19 to TRBJ1-6; tentatively, D is TRBD1 (6 bases). CDR3 length: 16 residues. The V and J ends lost 5 bases and 3 bases respectively, with 14 bases between them. CDR1 and CDR2 from the germline V gene are LNHDA and SQIVND (reference sequence). The CDR3 DNA is TGTGCCAGTAGTGACGCAGGGGTTTACTATAATTCACCCCTCCACTTT. Translation gives CASSDAGVYYNSPLHF. Full variable domain (missing parts from reference TRBV19 and TRBJ1-6): DGGITQSPKYLFRKEGQNVTLSCEQNLNHDAMYWYRQDPGQGLRLIYYSQIVNDFQKGDIAEGYSVSREKKESFPLTVTSAQKNPTAFYLCASSDAGVYYNSPLHFGNGTRLTVT.